This TCR beta chain was retrieved from a study of blood T cell repertoires in COVID-19 (dated by TCRdb to the early 2020s). Some background on the complete study: Collaborator samples came from the United States, Italy and Spain and covered acute and convalescent phases of COVID-19. The prospective study material was composed of cDNA or gDNA derived from T cells, B-cell-depleted T cells, or PBMCs. A freely available public database, intended as a resource for researchers studying the immune response to SARS-CoV-2, is where the repertoires were released. Samples were obtained from the ongoing ImmuneRACE study (first 160 participants) and from 1,254 subjects provided by 6 global collaborators. A de-identified subject ID, COVID-19 status, age in years and sex were almost always included in the sample metadata. Subjects who had been exposed to COVID-19, were actively infected with it, or had recovered from it provided the deeply sampled blood TCRbeta repertoires that made up the dataset. HLA class I and class II types, where available, came from metadata supplied by the sample provider rather than from assay-based typing. The research as a whole found: The amount of clinical and demographic metadata varied by source and participant and was provided uncurated.

Points on this clone: Its antigen remains undetermined. Qualities for individual bases were not recorded, and no much larger clone is one base off.

TCRbeta CDR3 regions were amplified from genomic DNA by means of the immunoSEQ Assay, a bias-controlled multiplex PCR. On the study's bioinformatics: The number of nucleated cells in each sample was estimated by amplification of reference gene primers within the assay. To quantify the absolute abundance of each unique TCRbeta CDR3 rearrangement, sequence reads were collapsed and filtered. For each sample, productive Simpson clonality was calculated as the square root of Simpson's diversity index over productive rearrangements. In its TCRdb copy, this immuneACCESS table keeps in-frame sequences only and misses some clones. Where compared with another copy, unresolved V genes explain less than half of these, and the others have no known cause. V, J and clone size were drawn from that table, and D and trimming were deduced from the DNA. This sample gives about 310,000 clones in total; over 75% of them show up just once. The ten largest account for 1% of the sample.

Collaborating institutions collected whole blood in K2EDTA tubes following their own protocols. Collaborator samples were shipped for TCRbeta analysis as frozen whole blood, isolated PBMCs, or DNA extracted from either sample type. The sample was peripheral blood. This clonotype originated in a man aged 45-65 years with active or convalescent COVID-19.

The DNA sequence is TGTGCCAGTAGTATTTCGGACAGGGGATTGTATGGCTACACCTTC. This codes for CASSISDRGLYGYTF. The chain joins TRBV19 to TRBJ1-2, and 9 junction bases match TRBD1. CDR1 and CDR2 are read off the germline V gene (reference sequence) as LNHDA and SQIVND. After removal of 3 bases from V and 5 bases from J, the junction retains 7 bases not matched to a gene. The CDR3 spans 15 residues, from the cysteine through the phenylalanine. The kept DNA is CDR3 alone, 45 bases in frame from the first base. With all but the CDR3 taken from the reference TRBV19 and TRBJ1-2 genes, the full variable domain is: DGGITQSPKYLFRKEGQNVTLSCEQNLNHDAMYWYRQDPGQGLRLIYYSQIVNDFQKGDIAEGYSVSREKKESFPLTVTSAQKNPTAFYLCASSISDRGLYGYTFGSGTRLTVV.